This entry lists 18 T cell receptor beta chains sequenced from one sample in a study of T cells in Graves' hyperthyroidism and ophthalmopathy. Amplification targeted TCR beta CDR3 regions from RNA transcripts. HTBI primers were used for first-round RT-PCR of the TCR CDR3. TCRdb independently ran MiXCR on the multiplex PCR reads; one entry per CDR3 protein. The sample shows about 570,000 distinct CDR3 sequences, approximately 44% of them seen only once. Sequenced sample: peripheral blood or thyroid tissue (not recorded which). The receptors shown here come from an adult woman with Graves' disease, either hyperthyroidism or ophthalmopathy (not recorded which).

This clonotype has only a few counts. This CDR3 fails to terminate in the conserved phenylalanine or tryptophan, so it likely reflects a read error. No DNA is shown, since the ends of the CDR3 on it are uncertain; the CDR3 is the one TCRdb lists. V gene TRBV7-3 combines with J gene TRBJ2-6; the D call of TRBD1 is as the table states it, not checked on the DNA. Germline-derived CDR1 and CDR2 are SGHTA and FQGTGA. Termini included, the CDR3 measures 8 amino acids. CDR3 region: CASSPRTV.

This clonotype showed up many times. The chain employs TRBV4-1 and TRBJ2-7; 9 bases line up with TRBD1. The CDR3 is 14 residues long. Germline-derived CDR1 and CDR2 are MGHRA and YSYEKL. Trimming cost V 3 bases and J 3 bases; bases outside gene matches: 3. CDR3 bases: TGCGCCAGCAGCCAGGGGGACAGGGACTACGAGCAGTACTTC. It specifies CASSQGDRDYEQYF.

The chain recombines TRBV7-2 with TRBJ2-5; TRBD2 agrees at 8 bases. V was pared by 5 bases and J by 5 bases, with 4 bases of the junction left unmatched. The CDR3 loop spans 13 amino acids. The V gene's germline CDR1 is SGHTA and CDR2 FQGNSA. Here the CDR3 reads CASSHRGGETQYF. The DNA of the CDR3 is TGTGCCAGCAGCCACCGGGGGGGGGAGACCCAGTACTTC.

The chain employs TRBV20-1 and TRBJ2-2; D might be TRBD2 (6 bases). Germline CDR1 and CDR2: DFQATT and SNEGSKA (reference sequence). The CDR3 length is 14 residues. Trimming left V 1 base short and J 5 bases short, with 11 bases between. The CDR3 bases are TGCAGTGCTAGAGGGCTAGCGCCTACCGGGGAGCTGTTTTTT. It is translated as CSARGLAPTGELFF.

This clonotype was picked up a small number of times. This sequence joins TRBV7-8 and TRBJ1-5; no reliable D call. Trimming took off 0 bases at V and 7 bases at J, with 16 bases between the two ends. The CDR3 totals 16 residues. CDR1 and CDR2 from the germline V gene are SGHVS and FQNEAQ. As DNA, the CDR3 is TGTGCCAGCAGCTTAGCAGGCGTAGGGTTTGGGCAGCCCCAGCATTTT. Translation gives CASSLAGVGFGQPQHF.

This sequence joins TRBV19 and TRBJ2-5; 9 bases are shared with TRBD1. Germline V gene data show CDR1 as LNHDA and CDR2 as SQIVND (reference sequence). This CDR3 comprises 13 residues. Trimming removed 6 bases from V and 4 bases from J; junction bases left unmatched: 3. This CDR3 is CASSMTGGETQYF. The CDR3 DNA reads as TGTGCCAGTAGCATGACAGGGGGAGAGACCCAGTACTTC. Complete variable domain (other parts from reference TRBV19 and TRBJ2-5): DGGITQSPKYLFRKEGQNVTLSCEQNLNHDAMYWYRQDPGQGLRLIYYSQIVNDFQKGDIAEGYSVSREKKESFPLTVTSAQKNPTAFYLCASSMTGGETQYFGPGTRLLVL.

This clonotype showed up many times. V is TRBV13 and J is TRBJ1-4; D call uncertain. CDR1 and CDR2 from the germline V gene are PRHDT and FYEKMQ (reference sequence). The CDR3 consists of 12 residues. Trimming stripped 4 bases from V and 10 bases from J, with 10 bases between. CDR3 nucleotides: TGTGCCAGCAGCTCCATACGGGGAAAACTGTTTTTT. It is translated as CASSSIRGKLFF.

This chain links TRBV11-1 with TRBJ2-5; D unclear. The CDR3 has 14 amino acids. Germline V gives CDR1 SGHAT, CDR2 FQDESV (reference sequence). Trimming pared 5 bases from V and 2 bases from J, leaving 12 bases between. The CDR3 spells CASSPPLGQETQYF. For the CDR3, the DNA is TGTGCCAGCAGCCCCCCCCTGGGGCAAGAGACCCAGTACTTC.

The chain has TRBV7-9 and TRBJ2-5; D call uncertain. Trimming took off 5 bases at V and 2 bases at J, with 15 bases between the two ends. Per the germline V gene, CDR1 is SEHNR and CDR2 is FQNEAQ (reference sequence). The CDR3 has 15 amino acids. CDR3 protein: CASSALSSNQETQYF. CDR3 nucleotide sequence: TGTGCCAGCAGCGCTCTCTCATCTAATCAAGAGACCCAGTACTTC.

This clonotype appeared a few times. J is TRBJ1-1 and V is TRBV5-1; a possible D gene is TRBD1 (5 bases). Germline V gene sequence: CDR1 SGHRS, CDR2 YFSETQ. The CDR3 sequence is 15 residues long. Trimming left V 4 bases short and J 2 bases short, with 15 bases between. CDR3 DNA: TGCGCCAGCAGCGGGCGGGGACGGACTAACACTGAAGCTTTCTTT. It codes for CASSGRGRTNTEAFF.

This clonotype showed up just a few times. V and J are TRBV30 and TRBJ1-2, with 8 bases aligning to TRBD1. The germline V gene encodes CDR1 GTSNPN and CDR2 SVGIG (reference sequence). The V and J ends lost 5 bases and 4 bases, in that order; junction bases with no gene match: 9. CDR3 length equals 14 residues. In nucleotides, the CDR3 is TGTGCCTGGCACCGGGACAGGAGCCCCTATGGCTACACCTTC. This codes for CAWHRDRSPYGYTF.

This clonotype was observed at least ten times. The rearrangement joins TRBV2 to TRBJ2-7, with D perhaps assigned TRBD1 or TRBD2 (5 bases each). Trimming took 3 bases from V and 4 from J, leaving 13 bases between them. Germline V gives CDR1 SNHLY, CDR2 FYNNEI. The CDR3 spans 14 residues. The CDR3 sequence is CASSDLGESYEQYF. The CDR3 bases are TGTGCCAGCAGTGATTTGGGGGAGTCATACGAGCAGTACTTC.

V usage is TRBV30 and J usage is TRBJ1-5, with 10 bases identical to TRBD1. The germline V gene has CDR1 GTSNPN and CDR2 SVGIG (reference sequence). The junction had 5 bases not matched to a gene; V was cut back by 3 bases and J by 3 bases. The CDR3 totals 15 residues. The CDR3 sequence is CAWSPGQGFNQPQHF. DNA of the CDR3: TGTGCCTGGAGCCCGGGACAGGGGTTCAATCAGCCCCAGCATTTT.

The table lists this clonotype with a few counts. The chain couples TRBV25-1 to TRBJ2-5, with 12 bases lining up with TRBD2. V lost 6 bases, J lost 7 bases, and 15 bases stayed unmatched. The CDR3 sequence is 17 residues long. Germline V gives CDR1 MGHDK, CDR2 SYGVNS. The CDR3: CASSARRTSGTVGTQYF. CDR3 sequence (DNA): TGTGCCAGCAGCGCCCGCCGGACTAGCGGGACCGTGGGGACCCAGTACTTC.

The chain joins TRBV24-1 to TRBJ1-2, with D perhaps TRBD1 (5 bases). Looked up from germline, CDR1 is KGHDR and CDR2 is SFDVKD. V lost 4 bases to trimming and J lost 13 bases, with 24 bases between them. The CDR3 runs to 15 residues. The CDR3 coding sequence is TGTGCCACCAGTGACCTGAGGGACGGCCTCGGGGGTTCCACCTTC. Amino acid sequence: CATSDLRDGLGGSTF.

In regard to this clonotype: Sequence at one end of the junction differs from germline and may be a read error. The chain couples TRBV4-1 to TRBJ2-6; tentative D call: TRBD1 (5 bases). Germline V lookup: CDR1 MGHRA, CDR2 YSYEKL. The CDR3 contains 19 residues. The CDR3 coding sequence is TGCGCCAGCAGCCAAAGAGCCGTCGCCGTTACCTCTGGGGCCAGCGTCCTGACTTTC. This sequence encodes CASSQRAVAVTSGASVLTF.

This clonotype was picked up a small number of times. This chain links TRBV28 with TRBJ2-2; D is perhaps TRBD1 (6 bases). The CDR3 length is 13 residues. Germline V CDR1 and CDR2: MDHEN, SYDVKM. Trimming shortened V by 4 bases and J by 6 bases, and 9 bases separated the two germline ends. The CDR3 is CASSYRVAGELFF. CDR3 nucleotide sequence: TGTGCCAGCAGTTACAGGGTGGCCGGGGAGCTGTTTTTT. The complete variable domain, with remaining parts taken from reference TRBV28 and TRBJ2-2, reads DVKVTQSSRYLVKRTGEKVFLECVQDMDHENMFWYRQDPGLGLRLIYFSYDVKMKEKGDIPEGYSVSREKKERFSLILESASTNQTSMYLCASSYRVAGELFFGEGSRLTVL.

The rearrangement uses TRBV20-1 and TRBJ1-6; 7 positions agree with TRBD1. The CDR3 is made up of 15 amino acids. The junction had 7 bases not matched to a gene; V was cut back by 6 bases and J by 2 bases. Per germline, CDR1 DFQATT and CDR2 SNEGSKA (reference sequence). The chain's CDR3 is CSAPQGTAYNSPLHF. The CDR3 region has the DNA TGCAGTGCCCCCCAAGGGACAGCCTATAATTCACCCCTCCACTTT.